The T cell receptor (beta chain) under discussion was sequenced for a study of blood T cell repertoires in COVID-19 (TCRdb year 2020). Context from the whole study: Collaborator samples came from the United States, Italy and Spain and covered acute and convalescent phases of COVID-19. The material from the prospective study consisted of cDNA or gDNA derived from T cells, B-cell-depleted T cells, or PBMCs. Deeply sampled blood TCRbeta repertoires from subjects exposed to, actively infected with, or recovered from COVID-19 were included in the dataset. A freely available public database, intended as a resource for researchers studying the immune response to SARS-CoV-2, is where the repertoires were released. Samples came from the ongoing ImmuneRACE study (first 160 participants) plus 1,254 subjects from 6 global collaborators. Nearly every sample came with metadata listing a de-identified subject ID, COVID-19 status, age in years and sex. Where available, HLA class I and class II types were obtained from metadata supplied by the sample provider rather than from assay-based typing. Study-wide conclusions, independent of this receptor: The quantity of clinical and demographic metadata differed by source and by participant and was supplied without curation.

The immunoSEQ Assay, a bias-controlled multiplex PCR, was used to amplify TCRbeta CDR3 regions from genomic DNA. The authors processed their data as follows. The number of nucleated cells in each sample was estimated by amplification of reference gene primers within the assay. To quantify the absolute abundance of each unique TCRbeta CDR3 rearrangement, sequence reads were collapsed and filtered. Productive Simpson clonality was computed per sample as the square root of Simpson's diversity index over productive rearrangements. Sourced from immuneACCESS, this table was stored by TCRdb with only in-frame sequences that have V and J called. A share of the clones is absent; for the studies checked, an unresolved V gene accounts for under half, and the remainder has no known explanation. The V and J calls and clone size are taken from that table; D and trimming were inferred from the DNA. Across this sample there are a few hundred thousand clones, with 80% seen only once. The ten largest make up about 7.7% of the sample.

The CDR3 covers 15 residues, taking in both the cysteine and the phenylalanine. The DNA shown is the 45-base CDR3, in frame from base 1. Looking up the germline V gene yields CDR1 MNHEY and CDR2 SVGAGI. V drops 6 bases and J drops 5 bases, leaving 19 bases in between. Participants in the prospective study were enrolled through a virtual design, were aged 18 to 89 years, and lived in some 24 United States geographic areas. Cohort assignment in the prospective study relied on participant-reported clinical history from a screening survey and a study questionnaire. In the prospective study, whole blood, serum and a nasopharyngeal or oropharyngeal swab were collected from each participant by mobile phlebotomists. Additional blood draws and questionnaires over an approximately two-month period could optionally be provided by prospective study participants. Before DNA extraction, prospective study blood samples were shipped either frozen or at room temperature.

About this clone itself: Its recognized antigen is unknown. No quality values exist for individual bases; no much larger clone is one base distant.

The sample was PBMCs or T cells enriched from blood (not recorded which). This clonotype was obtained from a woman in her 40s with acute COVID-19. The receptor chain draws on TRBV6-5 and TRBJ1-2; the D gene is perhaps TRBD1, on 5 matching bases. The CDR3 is CASSAKRQYFYGYTF. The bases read TGTGCCAGCAGCGCAAAACGACAGTATTTTTATGGCTACACCTTC.